In this sample, the clone carrying this TCR beta chain turned up many times. The antigen is unknown. TCRdb re-analysed the 5' RACE reads in MiXCR, keeping a single row per CDR3 protein. The sample has some 710,000 distinct CDR3 sequences, around 6.1% seen once; the top ten hold around 1.7%. This record comes from a study of identical twins. General observations from the study: Twin pairs had excess sharing that was weaker in beta out-of-frame sequences. The abundant beta clonotypes from cord blood had fewer insertions, and memory repertoires had none of this.

The CDR3 totals 16 residues. Germline CDR1 and CDR2: MGHRA and YSYEKL. The ends were cut back, 1 base at V and 7 bases at J, with 14 bases in the middle. Sequenced input: naive T cells sorted from blood. The rearrangement joins TRBV4-1 to TRBJ1-6; D unresolved. This receptor was taken from a man between 18 and 35 years old in good health. The CDR3 protein is CASSQVVRNKNSPLHF. The DNA for the CDR3 is TGCGCCAGCAGCCAAGTCGTGCGGAACAAGAATTCACCCCTCCACTTT.